This T cell receptor beta chain was documented in a study of T cell repertoires in cytomegalovirus infection. As for the study in general: Signatures in public TCR beta sequences pointed to both CMV infection and matching HLA type.

This clonotype showed up many times. Its antigen is unidentified. Study-wide points: CMV-specific HLA-C-restricted TCR beta clonotypes dominated the ex vivo response.

TCRdb re-analysed the reads in MiXCR, keeping a single row per CDR3 protein. The table lists about 230,000 distinct CDR3 sequences, around 6.2% of them singletons. Sample: PBMCs. This TCR derives from a human donor in good health (CMV status not recorded). Some clones in this sample may be carry-over from other donors' samples.

The CDR3 sequence: CASSHPDEDNEKLFF. The CDR3 coding sequence is TGTGCCAGCAGTCACCCAGACGAAGATAATGAAAAACTGTTTTTT. V and J are TRBV6-1 and TRBJ1-4; no definite D call. This CDR3 region has 15 residues. V lost 5 bases and J 4 bases, leaving 14 bases between the germline ends. Germline V gene data show CDR1 as MNHNS and CDR2 as SASEGT.